Listed here are 3 T cell receptor beta chains from one sample, sequenced in a study of cytomegalovirus exposure and HLA in healthy donors. The PCR employed 60 Vbeta primers together with 13 Jbeta primers. Here immunoSEQ multiplex PCR was the method, and the copy in TCRdb shows in-frame clones only, minus some. This table holds roughly 140,000 clones, about 80% found once. The material sequenced was PBMCs. The receptors here all came from a male donor in good health and CMV-seronegative.

The table lists this clone with a count of one. Written as DNA, the CDR3 is TGCGCCAGCAGTACCTCTCAGGGGGCGAACACTGAAGCTTTCTTT. Translation gives CASSTSQGANTEAFF. The chain carries TRBV5-1 and TRBJ1-1, with 8 bases matching TRBD1. Germline CDR1 reads SGHRS; CDR2 reads YFSETQ. V lost 5 bases to trimming and J lost 1 base; unmatched junction nucleotides: 7. There are 15 residues in the CDR3.

The chain couples TRBV19 to TRBJ1-3; D unresolved. CDR1 LNHDA and CDR2 SQIVND come from the germline V gene (reference sequence). V lost 6 bases and J 1 base, leaving 7 bases between the germline ends. This CDR3 has 13 amino acids. This CDR3 is CASSTDSGNTIYF. Written as DNA, the CDR3 is TGTGCCAGTAGCACAGATTCTGGAAACACCATATATTTT.

This clone was recorded only once. V is TRBV6-5 and J is TRBJ2-7; tentatively, D is TRBD1 (5 bases). This CDR3 comprises 14 residues. Germline values: CDR1 MNHEY, CDR2 SVGAGI. Trimming removed 3 bases at V and 3 bases at J, with 12 bases between. CDR3 in amino acids: CASSYDSSDYEQYF. CDR3 coding DNA: TGTGCCAGCAGTTATGACAGTTCAGACTACGAGCAGTACTTC.